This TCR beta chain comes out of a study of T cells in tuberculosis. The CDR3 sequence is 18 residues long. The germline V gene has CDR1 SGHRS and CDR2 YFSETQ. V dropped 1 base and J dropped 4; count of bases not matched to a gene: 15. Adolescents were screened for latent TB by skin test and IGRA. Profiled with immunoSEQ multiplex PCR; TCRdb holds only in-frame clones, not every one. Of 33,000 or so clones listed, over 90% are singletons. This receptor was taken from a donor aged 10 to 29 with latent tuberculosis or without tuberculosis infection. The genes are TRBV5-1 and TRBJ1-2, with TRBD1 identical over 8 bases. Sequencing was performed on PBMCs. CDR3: CASSLIPATAGGIYGYTF. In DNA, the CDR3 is TGCGCCAGCAGCTTGATTCCCGCCACGGCAGGGGGCATCTATGGCTACACCTTC.